These 5 T cell receptor beta chains originate from one sample sequenced in a study of cytomegalovirus exposure and HLA in healthy donors. It was with 60 Vbeta and 13 Jbeta primers that the PCR ran. Sequencing used immunoSEQ multiplex PCR; TCRdb keeps in-frame clones, though not all of them. Among around 150,000 clones listed, approximately 86% were seen once. The sequenced material came from PBMCs. These receptors originate from a woman younger than 35 in good health and CMV-seronegative.

This clone was seen a handful of times. The chain couples TRBV2 to TRBJ1-5, with D perhaps matching TRBD1 (6 bases). V was trimmed by 6 bases and J by 6 bases, leaving 12 bases between them. Germline CDR1 is SNHLY and CDR2 is FYNNEI. The CDR3 totals 13 residues. The CDR3: CASRWDIAQPQHF. DNA for the CDR3: TGTGCCAGCAGGTGGGACATCGCTCAGCCCCAGCATTTT.

This chain connects TRBV30 to TRBJ1-4; D is possibly TRBD1 (5 bases). Trimming took off 2 bases at V and 4 bases at J, with 11 bases between the two ends. The germline V gene has CDR1 GTSNPN and CDR2 SVGIG (reference sequence). The CDR3 contains 14 residues. The CDR3 region has the DNA TGTGCCTGGAGTTCGGGGGTCTATAATGAAAAACTGTTTTTT. Its protein is CAWSSGVYNEKLFF.

V and J are TRBV7-9 and TRBJ2-5; 9 nucleotides match TRBD2. TRBJ2-7 matches the DNA end more closely, so the J call is doubtful. The germline gives CDR1 SEHNR, CDR2 FQNEAQ (reference sequence). The CDR3 sequence is 13 residues long. CDR3 coding DNA: TGTGCCAGCAGCTTATCGCGGGAGGGCGAGCAGTACTTC. Translating gives CASSLSREGEQYF.

The rearrangement links TRBV4-1 to TRBJ1-5; 8 nucleotides align to TRBD1. CDR3 length: 16 amino acids. CDR1 MGHRA and CDR2 YSYEKL come from the germline V gene. V lost 0 bases to trimming and J lost 5 bases; unmatched junction nucleotides: 6. CDR3 protein: CASSQDWTGTYQPQHF. The DNA of the CDR3 is TGCGCCAGCAGCCAAGATTGGACAGGGACGTATCAGCCCCAGCATTTT.

This chain links TRBV5-1 with TRBJ1-3, with 7 bases lining up with TRBD1. The trim removed 0 bases at V and 0 bases at J, leaving 3 bases unmatched. The CDR3 is made up of 16 amino acids. Germline V gene sequence: CDR1 SGHRS, CDR2 YFSETQ. The CDR3 loop reads CASSLAGTASGNTIYF. Here the CDR3 DNA reads TGCGCCAGCAGCTTGGCCGGGACAGCCTCTGGAAACACCATATATTTT.